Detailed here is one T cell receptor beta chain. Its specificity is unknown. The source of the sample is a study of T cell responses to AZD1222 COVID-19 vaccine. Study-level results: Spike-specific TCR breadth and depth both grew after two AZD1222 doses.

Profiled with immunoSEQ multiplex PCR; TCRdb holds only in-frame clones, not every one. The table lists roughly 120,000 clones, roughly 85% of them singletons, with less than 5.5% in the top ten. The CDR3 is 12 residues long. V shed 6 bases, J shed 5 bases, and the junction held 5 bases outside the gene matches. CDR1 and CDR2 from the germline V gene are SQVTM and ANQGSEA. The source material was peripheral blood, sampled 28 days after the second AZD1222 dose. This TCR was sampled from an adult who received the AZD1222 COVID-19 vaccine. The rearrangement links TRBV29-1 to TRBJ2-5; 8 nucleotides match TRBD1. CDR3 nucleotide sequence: TGCAGCGTGGACCGGGACAGGGAGACCCAGTACTTC. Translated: CSVDRDRETQYF.